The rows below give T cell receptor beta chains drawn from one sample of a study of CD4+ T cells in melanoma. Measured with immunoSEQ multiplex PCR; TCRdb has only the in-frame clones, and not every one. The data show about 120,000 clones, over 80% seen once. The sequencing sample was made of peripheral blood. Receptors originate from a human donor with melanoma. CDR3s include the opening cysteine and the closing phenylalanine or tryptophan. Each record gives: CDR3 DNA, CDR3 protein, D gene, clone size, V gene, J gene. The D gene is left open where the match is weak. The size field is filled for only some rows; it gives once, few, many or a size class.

CDR3 DNA: TGTGCCAGCTCACTTACTCAAGAGACCCAGTACTTC
CDR3 protein: CASSLTQETQYF
D gene: .
clone size: .
V gene: TRBV18
J gene: TRBJ2-5

CDR3 DNA: TGTGCCAGCAGCTCAAGATCCGGGACAAGGGTTGAAAATGAGCAGTTCTTC
CDR3 protein: CASSSRSGTRVENEQFF
D gene: .
clone size: once
V gene: TRBV7-2
J gene: TRBJ2-1

CDR3 DNA: TGTGCCTTCTCGATGGGGCGGGGAGATACGCAGTATTTT
CDR3 protein: CAFSMGRGDTQYF
D gene: .
clone size: .
V gene: TRBV30
J gene: TRBJ2-3

CDR3 DNA: TGTGCCAGCAGCTTACCTCAGGGTATGGAAGAGACCCAGTACTTC
CDR3 protein: CASSLPQGMEETQYF
D gene: .
clone size: .
V gene: TRBV7-8
J gene: TRBJ2-5

CDR3 DNA: TGTGCCAGCAGTTTTGGGTCTAGCGGGAGGGATACGCAGTATTTT
CDR3 protein: CASSFGSSGRDTQYF
D gene: TRBD2
clone size: .
V gene: TRBV28
J gene: TRBJ2-3

CDR3 DNA: TGTGCCAGTAGTATATCCCAGGGGTTCACTGAAGCTTTCTTT
CDR3 protein: CASSISQGFTEAFF
D gene: .
clone size: .
V gene: TRBV19
J gene: TRBJ1-1

CDR3 DNA: TGTGCCAGCAGTGGGGGGGCAACTAATGAAAAACTGTTTTTT
CDR3 protein: CASSGGATNEKLFF
D gene: .
clone size: .
V gene: TRBV6-6
J gene: TRBJ1-4

CDR3 DNA: TGCGCCAGCAGCCAGGGGACTAGCGGGAGAATCCACGAGCAGTACTTC
CDR3 protein: CASSQGTSGRIHEQYF
D gene: TRBD2
clone size: .
V gene: TRBV4-3
J gene: TRBJ2-7

CDR3 DNA: TGCGCCAGCAGCCAAGATCGGGGGACTAGCGGGGCCTACAATGAGCAGTTCTTC
CDR3 protein: CASSQDRGTSGAYNEQFF
D gene: TRBD2
clone size: .
V gene: TRBV4-3
J gene: TRBJ2-1

CDR3 DNA: TGTGCCAGCAGTGAACCGCGTCTGATCACTAATGAAAAACTGTTTTTT
CDR3 protein: CASSEPRLITNEKLFF
D gene: .
clone size: .
V gene: TRBV6-1
J gene: TRBJ1-4

CDR3 DNA: TGTGCCACCTTTCAGGGGGGGGAGGCGGGTAGAACCTCGCAGTACTTC
CDR3 protein: CATFQGGEAGRTSQYF
D gene: .
clone size: .
V gene: TRBV15
J gene: TRBJ2-7

CDR3 DNA: TGTGCCAGCAGCCCCGCCGGCGGGCCGGGCAATGAGCAGTTCTTC
CDR3 protein: CASSPAGGPGNEQFF
D gene: .
clone size: .
V gene: TRBV9
J gene: TRBJ2-1

CDR3 DNA: TGTGCCACCAACAGGGGGGACAATGAGCAGTTCTTC
CDR3 protein: CATNRGDNEQFF
D gene: TRBD1
clone size: .
V gene: TRBV10-3
J gene: TRBJ2-1

CDR3 DNA: TGTGCCAGCACCCCCTGGGGACAGGGGGCAACCCAGTACTTC
CDR3 protein: CASTPWGQGATQYF
D gene: TRBD1
clone size: .
V gene: TRBV7-9
J gene: TRBJ2-5

CDR3 DNA: TGTGCCAGCAGGTCCACAGGGGTCTATGGCTACACCTTC
CDR3 protein: CASRSTGVYGYTF
D gene: TRBD1
clone size: .
V gene: TRBV6-5
J gene: TRBJ1-2

CDR3 DNA: TGTGCCAGCAGCTCAAAACCGGGACTCCGGCCTCACGAGCAGTACTTC
CDR3 protein: CASSSKPGLRPHEQYF
D gene: .
clone size: .
V gene: TRBV7-2
J gene: TRBJ2-7

CDR3 DNA: TGTGCCAGCACCCCCTCTGGACAGGTCTATGGCTACACCTTC
CDR3 protein: CASTPSGQVYGYTF
D gene: TRBD1
clone size: .
V gene: TRBV6-5
J gene: TRBJ1-2

CDR3 DNA: TGTGCCAGCTCACCAGGGGGGGAAGCCTATGGCTACACCTTC
CDR3 protein: CASSPGGEAYGYTF
D gene: .
clone size: .
V gene: TRBV18
J gene: TRBJ1-2

CDR3 DNA: TGTGCCAGCAGCGACGCTCGGGGAGGAGAGACCCAGTACTTC
CDR3 protein: CASSDARGGETQYF
D gene: .
clone size: .
V gene: TRBV9
J gene: TRBJ2-5

CDR3 DNA: TGTGCCAGCAGCGCGATCGGACAGGGGAACTACGAGCAGTACTTC
CDR3 protein: CASSAIGQGNYEQYF
D gene: TRBD1
clone size: few
V gene: TRBV7-8
J gene: TRBJ2-7

CDR3 DNA: TGCAGTGCGAGGACTAGCGCCGAGCAGTACTTC
CDR3 protein: CSARTSAEQYF
D gene: TRBD2
clone size: .
V gene: TRBV20-1
J gene: TRBJ2-7

CDR3 DNA: TGTGCCAGCAGCTTAGGACACCGTTCCTCTGGAAACACCATATATTTT
CDR3 protein: CASSLGHRSSGNTIYF
D gene: .
clone size: once
V gene: TRBV7-2
J gene: TRBJ1-3

CDR3 DNA: TGTGCCACCAGCAGAGAAACGGTAGAGACCCAGTACTTC
CDR3 protein: CATSRETVETQYF
D gene: .
clone size: .
V gene: TRBV15
J gene: TRBJ2-5

CDR3 DNA: TGCGCCAGCAGCCCGTACGGGAACACTGAAGCTTTCTTT
CDR3 protein: CASSPYGNTEAFF
D gene: .
clone size: .
V gene: TRBV5-1
J gene: TRBJ1-1

CDR3 DNA: TGTGCCAGCAACGTCAGGGGGGGGCGATACGAGCAGTACTTC
CDR3 protein: CASNVRGGRYEQYF
D gene: .
clone size: .
V gene: TRBV27
J gene: TRBJ2-7

CDR3 DNA: TGTGCCAGCGCCCAAGACATGTCGGGCACCGGGGAGCTGTTTTTT
CDR3 protein: CASAQDMSGTGELFF
D gene: .
clone size: .
V gene: TRBV7-6
J gene: TRBJ2-2

CDR3 DNA: TGCGCCAGCAGCCAAATCCTAGACCGCGAGCAGTACTTC
CDR3 protein: CASSQILDREQYF
D gene: .
clone size: .
V gene: TRBV4-3
J gene: TRBJ2-7

CDR3 DNA: TGTGCCAGCAGTCAAACCCGACTAGCGGGGGCCCTGGGGGTGGAGACCCAGTACTTC
CDR3 protein: CASSQTRLAGALGVETQYF
D gene: TRBD2
clone size: .
V gene: TRBV27
J gene: TRBJ2-5

CDR3 DNA: TGTGCCAGCAGCCCTCCACCAAACACTGAAGCTTTCTTT
CDR3 protein: CASSPPPNTEAFF
D gene: .
clone size: .
V gene: TRBV2
J gene: TRBJ1-1

CDR3 DNA: TGTGCCAGCATCCTACGGACGGGGACCTACGAGCAGTACTTC
CDR3 protein: CASILRTGTYEQYF
D gene: .
clone size: .
V gene: TRBV7-2
J gene: TRBJ2-7

CDR3 DNA: TGTGCCAGCAGCTCCGCCGGGACAGGGATAGAGACCCAGTACTTC
CDR3 protein: CASSSAGTGIETQYF
D gene: TRBD1
clone size: .
V gene: TRBV5-6
J gene: TRBJ2-5

CDR3 DNA: TGTGCCAGCTCGGCTAGCGGGACAAACACCGGGGAGCTGTTTTTT
CDR3 protein: CASSASGTNTGELFF
D gene: TRBD2
clone size: .
V gene: TRBV6-1
J gene: TRBJ2-2